These 22 T cell receptor beta chains originate from one sample sequenced in a study of OX40 agonist ivuxolimab in advanced cancers. Here immunoSEQ multiplex PCR was the method, and the copy in TCRdb shows in-frame clones only, minus some. The sample contains fewer than 50,000 clones, about 74% of which appear only once. Sequenced here: CD4+ or CD8+ T cells sorted from blood, sampled in a trial of the OX40 agonist ivuxolimab. The receptors stem from an adult with an advanced solid tumor such as melanoma, head and neck, liver or kidney cancer.

This chain uses TRBV2 with TRBJ1-2; 7 bases are a match to TRBD1. Trimming cost V 6 bases and J 8 bases; bases outside gene matches: 6. Germline V CDR1 and CDR2: SNHLY, FYNNEI. The CDR3 extends over 12 amino acids. CDR3 DNA: TGTGCCAGCAGGGCAGGGACAGTGGGCTACACCTTC. Translated: CASRAGTVGYTF.

V gene TRBV5-1 combines with J gene TRBJ2-3; 10 bases align to TRBD2. V trimming: 4 bases; J trimming: 5 bases; junction bases outside the gene matches: 4. CDR3 length: 14 residues. In germline, CDR1 is SGHRS, CDR2 YFSETQ. The CDR3 DNA reads TGCGCCAGCAGCCCGGGACTAGCGATAGATACGCAGTATTTT. This encodes CASSPGLAIDTQYF.

The chain employs TRBV10-1 and TRBJ2-7; TRBD1 is a possible D gene (6 bases). The V and J ends lost 6 bases and 2 bases respectively, with 32 bases between them. Germline CDR1 WNHNN, CDR2 SYGVQD (reference sequence). This CDR3 has 20 residues. This CDR3 is CASRSSRRAGADGNAYEQYF. CDR3 nucleotides: TGCGCCAGCAGAAGCTCCCGCAGGGCAGGGGCGGACGGTAACGCCTACGAGCAGTACTTC.

The rearrangement uses TRBV5-1 and TRBJ1-5, with unresolved D. CDR1 is SGHRS, CDR2 YFSETQ, per germline. Trimming pared 2 bases from V and 2 bases from J, leaving 11 bases between. The CDR3 contains 15 residues. CDR3 in DNA: TGCGCCAGCAGCTTTGGGTCCGGCCGCAATCAGCCCCAGCATTTT. Its protein product is CASSFGSGRNQPQHF. The whole variable domain, remainder taken from reference TRBV5-1 and TRBJ1-5, is KAGVTQTPRYLIKTRGQQVTLSCSPISGHRSVSWYQQTPGQGLQFLFEYFSETQRNKGNFPGRFSGRQFSNSRSEMNVSTLELGDSALYLCASSFGSGRNQPQHFGDGTRLSIL.

V is TRBV7-8 and J is TRBJ1-3; 7 nucleotides match TRBD1. The CDR3 runs to 14 residues. The V and J ends lost 10 bases and 1 base, in that order; junction bases with no gene match: 7. Germline CDR1 is SGHVS and CDR2 is FQNEAQ. The CDR3 region has the DNA TGTGCCACTCTGCCAGGGGGGTCTGGAAACACCATATATTTT. Translating gives CATLPGGSGNTIYF.

CDR3 sequence: CASSVAPSGTTGELFF. CDR3 DNA sequence: TGTGCCAGCAGCGTAGCGCCTAGCGGAACCACCGGGGAGCTGTTTTTT. The genes are TRBV9 and TRBJ2-2; 7 bases line up with TRBD2. The CDR3 sequence is 16 residues long. J lost 4 bases, V lost 0 bases, and 6 bases had no gene match. CDR1 and CDR2 (germline): SGDLS, YYNGEE.

This sequence joins TRBV7-9 and TRBJ2-2; 9 nucleotides line up with TRBD1. Germline CDR1 and CDR2: SEHNR and FQNEAQ (reference sequence). Trimming removed 5 bases from V and 1 base from J; junction bases left unmatched: 2. This CDR3 has 15 residues. The CDR3 DNA reads TGTGCCAGCAGCCCGGGACAGGGGAACACCGGGGAGCTGTTTTTT. Amino acid sequence: CASSPGQGNTGELFF.

This clone is judged medium-sized. The CDR3 sequence: CASSWEGVGTEAFF. The DNA for the CDR3 is TGTGCCAGCTCTTGGGAGGGGGTAGGCACTGAAGCTTTCTTT. The chain has TRBV7-9 and TRBJ1-1, with a possible D match to TRBD1 (6 bases). The CDR3 has 14 amino acids. The germline V gene encodes CDR1 SEHNR and CDR2 FQNEAQ (reference sequence). V lost 8 bases and J 4 bases, leaving 17 bases between the germline ends.

The chain is built from TRBV10-2 and TRBJ2-3, with TRBD2 identical over 8 bases. J was trimmed by 7 bases and V by 6 bases; bases with no gene match: 9. The CDR3 consists of 14 residues. Germline V gene lookup returns CDR1 WSHSY and CDR2 SAAADI. CDR3 nucleotide sequence: TGCGCCAGCAGGGAACTAGCGGCAGTTAATACGCAGTATTTT. Its protein is CASRELAAVNTQYF.

V gene TRBV15 combines with J gene TRBJ1-2; D unclear. V lost 4 bases and J 6 bases, leaving 12 bases between the germline ends. The germline gives CDR1 LNHNV, CDR2 YYDKDF (reference sequence). The CDR3 is made up of 13 amino acids. CDR3 in amino acids: CATSILNVDGYTF. As DNA, the CDR3 is TGTGCCACCAGCATATTAAATGTAGATGGCTACACCTTC.

This chain links TRBV11-3 with TRBJ2-1, with D unclear. Trimming pared 5 bases from V and 8 bases from J, leaving 10 bases between. The length of the CDR3 is 12 residues. Germline values: CDR1 SGHNT, CDR2 YENEEA. The CDR3, as DNA: TGTGCCAGCAGCAAGCTTGGGGATGAGCAGTTCTTC. Its protein is CASSKLGDEQFF.

A single count supports this clone. The V call is TRBV9, the J call TRBJ1-4; 8 bases map to TRBD1. The V and J ends lost 4 bases and 8 bases, in that order; junction bases with no gene match: 13. Germline V gene sequence: CDR1 SGDLS, CDR2 YYNGEE. The CDR3 is 16 amino acids. The DNA for the CDR3 is TGTGCCAGCAGCCCCAGACTGGGACAGGAAGAGGAAAAACTGTTTTTT. Translation gives CASSPRLGQEEEKLFF.

The chain links TRBV7-2 to TRBJ1-5, with 8 bases lining up with TRBD1. Trimming at V came to 4 bases and at J to 6 bases, leaving 8 bases not matched to a gene. The CDR3 sequence is 15 residues long. CDR1 and CDR2 from the germline V gene are SGHTA and FQGNSA. The CDR3 loop reads CASSSAAGGTQPQHF. CDR3 in DNA: TGTGCCAGCAGCTCCGCCGCAGGGGGCACTCAGCCCCAGCATTTT.

The chain has TRBV15 and TRBJ2-2; TRBD1 matches at 10 bases. The CDR3 contains 16 residues. With V trimmed by 1 base and J by 4 bases, 3 bases remained unmatched. Germline CDR1 LNHNV, CDR2 YYDKDF (reference sequence). CDR3 DNA: TGTGCCACCAGCAGAGGACAGGGGGCCGGCACCGGGGAGCTGTTTTTT. Translating it yields CATSRGQGAGTGELFF. The variable domain in full, with the rest retrieved from reference TRBV15 and TRBJ2-2, is DAMVIQNPRYQVTQFGKPVTLSCSQTLNHNVMYWYQQKSSQAPKLLFHYYDKDFNNEADTPDNFQSRRPNTSFCFLDIRSPGLGDTAMYLCATSRGQGAGTGELFFGEGSRLTVL.

In nucleotides, the CDR3 is TGTGCCATCAGTGAGTCGAGGGTGGAGACCCAGTACTTC. Protein product: CAISESRVETQYF. This chain links TRBV10-3 with TRBJ2-5; possible D gene TRBD2, 5 bases. Germline CDR1 reads ENHRY; CDR2 reads SYGVKD. Trimming stripped 0 bases from V and 5 bases from J, with 7 bases between. The CDR3 sequence is 13 residues long.

The J gene is TRBJ1-2, the V gene TRBV30, with D perhaps matching TRBD1 (6 bases). CDR3 size: 17 residues. V lost 0 bases, J lost 5 bases, and 22 bases lay in between. From germline, CDR1 is GTSNPN and CDR2 SVGIG (reference sequence). For the CDR3, the DNA is TGTGCCTGGAGTGTACGGGGACGACCGGCGACAGGTTATGGCTACACCTTC. This codes for CAWSVRGRPATGYGYTF.

The chain joins TRBV2 to TRBJ1-5; maybe TRBD1 (6 bases). This CDR3 comprises 14 residues. In germline, CDR1 is SNHLY, CDR2 FYNNEI. V lost 4 bases and J 7 bases, leaving 14 bases between the germline ends. The CDR3 DNA sequence: TGTGCCAGCAGTGGAGGGGGGGGAGCCCAGCCCCAGCATTTT. Encoded protein: CASSGGGGAQPQHF. Full variable domain (remainder filled in from reference TRBV2 and TRBJ1-5): EPEVTQTPSHQVTQMGQEVILRCVPISNHLYFYWYRQILGQKVEFLVSFYNNEISEKSEIFDDQFSVERPDGSNFTLKIRSTKLEDSAMYFCASSGGGGAQPQHFGDGTRLSIL.

The chain uses TRBV7-8 and TRBJ2-7, with D perhaps matching TRBD2 (5 bases). Trimming removed 0 bases at V and 2 bases at J, with 8 bases between. The CDR3 is 14 amino acids. CDR1 SGHVS and CDR2 FQNEAQ come from the germline V gene. CDR3 amino acids: CASSLAAGTYEQYF. CDR3 bases: TGTGCCAGCAGCTTAGCGGCCGGGACCTACGAGCAGTACTTC.

CDR3 region: CASSLTGTDNEKLFF. The CDR3 nucleotides are TGTGCCAGCAGCCTAACCGGGACAGATAATGAAAAACTGTTTTTT. The chain combines TRBV11-2 with TRBJ1-4, with 7 nucleotides matching TRBD1. The V gene end was trimmed by 5 bases and the J gene end by 4 bases; junction bases not matched to a gene: 7. Per germline, CDR1 SGHAT and CDR2 FQNNGV. This CDR3 is 15 amino acids long.

The rearrangement uses TRBV27 and TRBJ2-1; tentatively, D is TRBD1 (7 bases). CDR3 length: 18 residues. Per the germline V gene, CDR1 is MNHEY and CDR2 is SMNVEV (reference sequence). V was cut by 5 bases and J by 4 bases, with 24 bases left in between. The CDR3: CASSDSEGGDSVYNEQFF. CDR3 DNA: TGTGCCAGCAGTGATTCGGAGGGTGGGGACAGTGTTTACAATGAGCAGTTCTTC.

The CDR3, as DNA: TGTGCCAGCAGCTTAGGGGGCGGAGGGGGCACAGATACGCAGTATTTT. It encodes CASSLGGGGGTDTQYF. The rearrangement uses TRBV7-7 and TRBJ2-3; a weak D match, TRBD2 (6 bases). The CDR3 length is 16 residues. Trimming cost V 1 base and J 1 base, with 12 bases left between them. The germline V gene has CDR1 SSHAT and CDR2 FNYEAQ (reference sequence).

The V gene is TRBV5-1, the J gene TRBJ1-4; D ambiguous. The V gene's germline CDR1 is SGHRS and CDR2 YFSETQ. Trimming shortened V by 6 bases and J by 0 bases, and 9 bases separated the two germline ends. The CDR3 has 14 amino acids. The CDR3 nucleotides are TGCGCCAGCACCCCGACGACAACTAATGAAAAACTGTTTTTT. Translation gives CASTPTTTNEKLFF.